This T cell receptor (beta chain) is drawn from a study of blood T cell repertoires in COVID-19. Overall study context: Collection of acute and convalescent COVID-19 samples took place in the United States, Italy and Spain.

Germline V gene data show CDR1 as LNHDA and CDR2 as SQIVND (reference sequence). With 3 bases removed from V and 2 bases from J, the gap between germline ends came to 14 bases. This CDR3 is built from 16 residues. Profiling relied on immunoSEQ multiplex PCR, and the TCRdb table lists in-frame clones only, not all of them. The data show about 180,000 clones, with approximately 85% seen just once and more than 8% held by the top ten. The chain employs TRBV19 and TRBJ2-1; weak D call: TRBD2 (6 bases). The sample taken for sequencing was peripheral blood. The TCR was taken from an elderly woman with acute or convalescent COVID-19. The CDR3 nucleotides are TGTGCCAGTAGTATTCGGTCGGGGAGGACCTACAATGAGCAGTTCTTC. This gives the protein CASSIRSGRTYNEQFF.